This TCR beta chain is drawn from a study of blood T cells in healthy people across ages. Note on this clonotype: The antigen is undetermined.

Per sample, no less than 5 micrograms of total RNA were extracted. The authors ran a second PCR of about 7 to 12 cycles using a sample-barcoded 5' primer and a J-beta primer mix. TCRdb passed the 5' RACE reads through MiXCR, listing each CDR3 protein once. Of hundreds of thousands of distinct CDR3 sequences in the sample, under 50% were seen once. The germline CDR1 and CDR2 sequences are SNHLY and FYNNEI. The germline V and J ends were trimmed by 8 bases and 4 bases, with 14 bases remaining between them. There are 13 residues in the CDR3. Study findings and constraints: Unsorted PBMC material precluded a definitive naive versus antigen-experienced comparison.

The TCR originated in a man aged 25 to 40 in good health. The V gene is TRBV2, the J gene TRBJ1-1; a weak D match, TRBD1 (5 bases). Sample: blood. CDR3 residues: CASSLRVATEAFF. Here the CDR3 DNA reads TGTGCCAGCTCTCTCAGGGTGGCCACTGAAGCTTTCTTT.